These T cell receptor beta chains were read from a single sample in a study of OX40 agonist ivuxolimab in advanced cancers. Profiled with immunoSEQ multiplex PCR; TCRdb holds only in-frame clones, not every one. Here the sample spans around 83,000 clones, under 95% being singletons. Sequencing used CD4+ or CD8+ T cells sorted from blood, obtained in a trial of the OX40 agonist ivuxolimab. The receptors were gathered from an adult with an advanced solid tumor such as melanoma, head and neck, liver or kidney cancer. CDR3s include the opening cysteine and the closing phenylalanine or tryptophan. Each record gives: D gene, clone size, J gene, V gene, CDR3 DNA, CDR3 protein. D genes are given only for firm matches. Expanded clones get a size class; other rows say once, few or many, or leave the size out.

- | - | TRBJ1-6 | TRBV2 | TGTGCCAGCAGTGCACAATCACCCCTCCACTTT | CASSAQSPLHF
- | - | TRBJ2-1 | TRBV12-2 | TGTGCAAGTCGCTTAGCGTTTCGGGCGGCTAGCGGGAGCTCCTACAATGAGCAGTTCTTC | CASRLAFRAASGSSYNEQFF
- | - | TRBJ2-5 | TRBV28 | TGTGCCAGCAACCTTTTTTGGGAAGAGACCCAGTACTTC | CASNLFWEETQYF
TRBD2 | - | TRBJ2-1 | TRBV5-1 | TGCGCCAGCAGAAATAGCGGGGGCTACAATGAGCAGTTCTTC | CASRNSGGYNEQFF
- | - | TRBJ1-3 | TRBV5-1 | TGCGCCAGCAGCCGGATTGGGTCCGGTTCTGGAAACACCATATATTTT | CASSRIGSGSGNTIYF
- | - | TRBJ2-1 | TRBV5-5 | TGTGCCAGCAGCTTGGGGGGTAACTATGATGAGCAGTTCTTC | CASSLGGNYDEQFF
- | - | TRBJ2-3 | TRBV7-8 | TGTGCCAGCTCTCAGGACAGTACGACAGATACGCAGTATTTT | CASSQDSTTDTQYF
TRBD1 | - | TRBJ2-1 | TRBV5-1 | TGCGCCAGCAGGGCCTCCGGGACAGGGGTTTTCGATGAGCAGTTCTTC | CASRASGTGVFDEQFF
- | - | TRBJ2-3 | TRBV6-1 | TGTGCCAGCAGTGATCACCCAAGCACAGATACGCAGTATTTT | CASSDHPSTDTQYF
- | - | TRBJ1-3 | TRBV2 | TGTGCCAGCAGTGAAAGGCAGGGAGGGTCGGGCGCCACCATATATTTT | CASSERQGGSGATIYF
- | - | TRBJ1-1 | TRBV15 | TGTGCCACCAGCAGAGGACATCCGGGCACTGAAGCTTTCTTT | CATSRGHPGTEAFF
- | - | TRBJ2-4 | TRBV9 | TGTGCCAGCAGCGTAGGGCTTGAAGCCAAAAACATTCAGTACTTC | CASSVGLEAKNIQYF
- | once | TRBJ2-2 | TRBV5-1 | TGCGCCAGCAGTCAGGGCGAGAACACCGGGGAGCTGTTTTTT | CASSQGENTGELFF
- | once | TRBJ1-4 | TRBV7-9 | TGTGCCAGCAGCTTAGTTTCGCGGGACCCGTGGACAAATGAAAAACTGTTTTTT | CASSLVSRDPWTNEKLFF
- | - | TRBJ2-5 | TRBV4-3 | TGCGCCAGCAGCCAAGATCCCTCCCTGGGGTTAGGGGAGACCCAGTACTTC | CASSQDPSLGLGETQYF
TRBD2 | - | TRBJ2-1 | TRBV7-7 | TGTGCTAGCAGCTTAAGGGCCGGGACTACCTCCCGGGAGCAGTTCTTC | CASSLRAGTTSREQFF
TRBD1 | once | TRBJ2-1 | TRBV7-9 | TGTGCCAGCAGCCGCGGGACAGGTCAGTTTAGTTACAATGAGCAGTTCTTC | CASSRGTGQFSYNEQFF
- | - | TRBJ2-6 | TRBV15 | TGTGCCACCAGCAGAGATTTATTGGCAGGGTACGGCTCTGGGGCCAACGTCCTGACTTTC | CATSRDLLAGYGSGANVLTF
TRBD2 | - | TRBJ2-5 | TRBV19 | TGTGCCAGTAGTGTGGGACTAGCGGGAGAAGAGACCCAGTACTTC | CASSVGLAGEETQYF
- | - | TRBJ1-3 | TRBV28 | TGTGCCAGCTCAGGCTCTGGAAACACCATATATTTT | CASSGSGNTIYF
- | - | TRBJ2-7 | TRBV19 | TGTGCCAGTAGTACCTGGACTGCCGGGTACGAGCAGTACTTC | CASSTWTAGYEQYF
TRBD2 | - | TRBJ2-5 | TRBV11-3 | TGTGCCAGCAGCTTCGCGGGAGGGGGCGTGGAGACCCAGTACTTC | CASSFAGGGVETQYF
- | - | TRBJ2-7 | TRBV28 | TGTGCCAGCAGACTCTCCGGGCCGGCGTACGAGCAGTACTTC | CASRLSGPAYEQYF
- | once | TRBJ1-1 | TRBV2 | TGTGCCAGCAGTCCCCCGGGGGGGGGCTTCTGGTTGAACACTGAAGCTTTCTTT | CASSPPGGGFWLNTEAFF
TRBD1 | - | TRBJ2-7 | TRBV6-1 | TGTGCCAGCACTAAATCGACAGGGTACGAGCAGTACTTC | CASTKSTGYEQYF
TRBD2 | - | TRBJ2-7 | TRBV10-1 | TGCGCCAGCAGTGCCACTAGCGGGAGAAGTCGCGAGCAGTACTTC | CASSATSGRSREQYF
TRBD2 | - | TRBJ2-1 | TRBV19 | TGTGCCAGTAGTCCAGGACTAGGGTACAATGAGCAGTTCTTC | CASSPGLGYNEQFF
TRBD1 | - | TRBJ1-2 | TRBV19 | TGTGCCAGTAGTCCCCGACAGGGGGCGGGTGGCTACACCTTC | CASSPRQGAGGYTF
TRBD2 | few | TRBJ2-2 | TRBV28 | TGTGCCAGCAGTTTTCTGGCGGGAGTACGGGAGCTGTTTTTT | CASSFLAGVRELFF
- | - | TRBJ2-7 | TRBV27 | TGTGCCAGCAGTCCGAGTCCCGGGACTTACGAGCAGTACTTC | CASSPSPGTYEQYF
- | once | TRBJ2-5 | TRBV5-4 | TGTGCCAGCAGCTTGCGACGGGGAGAGACCCAGTACTTC | CASSLRRGETQYF
- | - | TRBJ2-7 | TRBV29-1 | TGCAGCGTTGACCCGGGGCAGAACTACGAGCAGTACTTC | CSVDPGQNYEQYF
- | - | TRBJ1-2 | TRBV6-1 | TGTGCCAGCATAGGTCTTTATTATGGCTACACCTTC | CASIGLYYGYTF
TRBD2 | - | TRBJ2-7 | TRBV19 | TGTGCCAGTAGCAGGACTAGCGGGATAGGCTACGAGCAGTACTTC | CASSRTSGIGYEQYF
TRBD2 | - | TRBJ2-2 | TRBV9 | TGTGCCAGCAGCGCGGGAGGAGCCGGGGAGCTGTTTTTT | CASSAGGAGELFF
TRBD2 | - | TRBJ2-1 | TRBV28 | TGTGCCAGCAGTTTATCAGCCAAGGGTAGCGGGAGGGCCTATACGAATGAGCAGTTCTTC | CASSLSAKGSGRAYTNEQFF
- | - | TRBJ2-2 | TRBV27 | TGTGCCAGCAGTCGCCCCGAACCCAGGGACACCGGGGAGCTGTTTTTT | CASSRPEPRDTGELFF
- | once | TRBJ1-5 | TRBV1 | TGCACCAGCAGCCAAGAACATAGCAATCAGCCCCAGCATTTT | CTSSQEHSNQPQHF
TRBD2 | - | TRBJ2-7 | TRBV27 | TGTGCCAGCAGGAGGCTAGCGGATTACGAGCAGTACTTC | CASRRLADYEQYF
TRBD2 | - | TRBJ2-1 | TRBV25-1 | TGTGCCAGCAGTGAAGTAGGCGGGAGTTTCTACAATGAGCAGTTCTTC | CASSEVGGSFYNEQFF
- | - | TRBJ2-5 | TRBV19 | TGTGCCAGTAGTCCCGCAGGAGAGACCCAGTACTTC | CASSPAGETQYF
- | - | TRBJ2-1 | TRBV2 | TGTGCCAGCAGTGGATCTCCTCCTAGCGAGCAGTTCTTC | CASSGSPPSEQFF
- | - | TRBJ2-3 | TRBV9 | TGTGCCAGCAGCATCGGGTTTAGCGGCACAGATACGCAGTATTTT | CASSIGFSGTDTQYF
- | once | TRBJ2-2 | TRBV7-9 | TGTGCCAGCAGCTTAGGGACTAACACCGGGGAGCTGTTTTTT | CASSLGTNTGELFF
- | - | TRBJ1-1 | TRBV19 | TGTGCCAGTCACCCAACCGGGACACTCCATTCTATGAACACTGAAGCTTTCTTT | CASHPTGTLHSMNTEAFF
TRBD1 | - | TRBJ2-7 | TRBV5-4 | TGTGCCAGCAGCGTACAGGGGAAAGCCTACGAGCAGTACTTC | CASSVQGKAYEQYF
- | - | TRBJ2-1 | TRBV11-2 | TGTGCCAGCAGCTTAGCTACCTACAATGAGCAGTTCTTC | CASSLATYNEQFF
- | - | TRBJ2-2 | TRBV6-5 | TGTGCCAGCAGTTATTTGTCACCCGGGGAGCTGTTTTTT | CASSYLSPGELFF
TRBD1 | - | TRBJ1-2 | TRBV5-1 | TGCGCCAGCAGCGCGGGGACAGCTAACTATGGCTACACCTTC | CASSAGTANYGYTF
TRBD1 | - | TRBJ2-7 | TRBV18 | TGTGCCAGCTCACCATTCAATTCCGGACAGGGGAGCGAGCAGTACTTC | CASSPFNSGQGSEQYF
- | - | TRBJ2-5 | TRBV4-1 | TGCGCCAGCAGCCAAGTAAAAGCCTCGGAGACCCAGTACTTC | CASSQVKASETQYF
- | - | TRBJ2-3 | TRBV6-1 | TGTGCCAGCAGCCTCCGGGAGAGAAGAGGGGATACGCAGTATTTT | CASSLRERRGDTQYF
- | - | TRBJ2-7 | TRBV18 | TGTGCCAGCTCACCAGTCAGGGGTGGCGAGCAGTACTTC | CASSPVRGGEQYF
TRBD2 | - | TRBJ2-1 | TRBV6-6 | TGTGCCAGCAGTTACTCGGGACTACTAATCGACAATGAGCAGTTCTTC | CASSYSGLLIDNEQFF
- | few | TRBJ1-1 | TRBV29-1 | TGCAGCGTTGAAAGGCATGGGTTGTTCACTGAAGCTTTCTTT | CSVERHGLFTEAFF